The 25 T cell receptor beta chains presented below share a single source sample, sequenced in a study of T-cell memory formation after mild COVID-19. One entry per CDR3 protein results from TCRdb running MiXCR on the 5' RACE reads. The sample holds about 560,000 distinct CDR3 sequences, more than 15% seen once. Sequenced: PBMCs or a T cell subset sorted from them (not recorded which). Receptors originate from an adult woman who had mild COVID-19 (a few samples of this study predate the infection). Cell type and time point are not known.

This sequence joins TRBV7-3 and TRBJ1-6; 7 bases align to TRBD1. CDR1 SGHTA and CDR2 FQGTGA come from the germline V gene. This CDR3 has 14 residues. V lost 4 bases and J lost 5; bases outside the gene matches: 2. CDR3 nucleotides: TGTGCCAGCAGCTCGGGACAGCATAATTCACCCCTCCACTTT. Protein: CASSSGQHNSPLHF.

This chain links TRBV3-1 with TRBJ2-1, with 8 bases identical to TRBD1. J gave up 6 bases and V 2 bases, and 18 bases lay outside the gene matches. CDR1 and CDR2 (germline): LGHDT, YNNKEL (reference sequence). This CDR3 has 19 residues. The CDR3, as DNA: TGTGCCAGCAGCCAACAGGGGGCGCGTAGGAGCGGACGGGGCAATGAGCAGTTCTTC. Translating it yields CASSQQGARRSGRGNEQFF.

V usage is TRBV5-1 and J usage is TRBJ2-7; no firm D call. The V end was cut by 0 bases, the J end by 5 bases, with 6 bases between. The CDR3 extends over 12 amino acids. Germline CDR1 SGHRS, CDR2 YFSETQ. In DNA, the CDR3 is TGCGCCAGCAGCTTGGAGTGGAACGAGCAGTACTTC. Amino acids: CASSLEWNEQYF.

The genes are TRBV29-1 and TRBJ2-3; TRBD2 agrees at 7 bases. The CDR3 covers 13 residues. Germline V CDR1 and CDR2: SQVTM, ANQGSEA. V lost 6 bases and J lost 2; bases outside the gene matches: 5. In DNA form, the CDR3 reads TGCAGCGTCCGGCTAGCGGCCACAGATACGCAGTATTTT. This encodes CSVRLAATDTQYF.

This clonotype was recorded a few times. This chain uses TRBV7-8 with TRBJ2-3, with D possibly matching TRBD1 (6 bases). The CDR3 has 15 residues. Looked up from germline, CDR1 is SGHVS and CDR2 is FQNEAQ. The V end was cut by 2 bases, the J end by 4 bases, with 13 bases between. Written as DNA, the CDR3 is TGTGCCAGCAGCTTACAACAGGGTAGGGCAGATACGCAGTATTTT. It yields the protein CASSLQQGRADTQYF.

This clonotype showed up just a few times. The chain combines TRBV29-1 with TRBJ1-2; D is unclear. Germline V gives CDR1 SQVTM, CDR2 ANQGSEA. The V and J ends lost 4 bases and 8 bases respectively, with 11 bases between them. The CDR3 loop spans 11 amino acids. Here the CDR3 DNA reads TGCAGCGTTGTTAGGTTAGGCGGCTACACCTTC. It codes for CSVVRLGGYTF.

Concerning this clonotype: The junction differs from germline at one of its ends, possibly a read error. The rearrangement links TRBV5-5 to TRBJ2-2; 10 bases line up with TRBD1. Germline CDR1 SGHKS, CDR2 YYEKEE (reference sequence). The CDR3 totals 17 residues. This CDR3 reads CASSRGQGVANTGELLF. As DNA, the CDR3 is TGTGCCAGCAGTCGAGGACAGGGGGTTGCGAACACCGGGGAGCTGTTATTT.

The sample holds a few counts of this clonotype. The CDR3 loop reads CASSLGGGIYGYTF. CDR3 coding DNA: TGCGCCAGCAGCCTTGGAGGCGGGATATATGGCTACACCTTC. The chain employs TRBV5-1 and TRBJ1-2; no firm D call. Germline CDR1 SGHRS, CDR2 YFSETQ. With 4 bases removed from V and 5 bases from J, the gap between germline ends came to 15 bases. The CDR3 has 14 residues. Using reference TRBV5-1 and TRBJ1-2 for the parts outside the CDR3, the full variable domain is KAGVTQTPRYLIKTRGQQVTLSCSPISGHRSVSWYQQTPGQGLQFLFEYFSETQRNKGNFPGRFSGRQFSNSRSEMNVSTLELGDSALYLCASSLGGGIYGYTFGSGTRLTVV.

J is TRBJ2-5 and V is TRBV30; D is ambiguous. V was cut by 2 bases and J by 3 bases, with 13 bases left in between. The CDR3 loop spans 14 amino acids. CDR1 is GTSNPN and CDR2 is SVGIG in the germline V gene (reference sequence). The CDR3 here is CAWSKGIGKETQYF. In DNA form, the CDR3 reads TGTGCCTGGAGTAAAGGGATCGGAAAAGAGACCCAGTACTTC.

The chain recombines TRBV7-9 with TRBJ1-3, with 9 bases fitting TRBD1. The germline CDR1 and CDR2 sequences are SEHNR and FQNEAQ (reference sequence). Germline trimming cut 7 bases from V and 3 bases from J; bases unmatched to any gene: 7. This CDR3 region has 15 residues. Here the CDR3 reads CASNGGTGYGNTIYF. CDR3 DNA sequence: TGTGCCAGCAACGGAGGGACAGGGTATGGAAACACCATATATTTT.

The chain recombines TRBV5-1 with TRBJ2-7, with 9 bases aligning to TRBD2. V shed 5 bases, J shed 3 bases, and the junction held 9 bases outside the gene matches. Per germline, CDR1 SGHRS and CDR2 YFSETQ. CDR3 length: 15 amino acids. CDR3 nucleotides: TGCGCCAGCAGGGCTAGCGGGACCTTAAACTACGAGCAGTACTTC. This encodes CASRASGTLNYEQYF.

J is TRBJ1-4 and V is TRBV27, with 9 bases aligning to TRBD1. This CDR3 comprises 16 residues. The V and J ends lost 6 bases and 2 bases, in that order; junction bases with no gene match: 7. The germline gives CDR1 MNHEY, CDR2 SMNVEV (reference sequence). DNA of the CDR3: TGTGCCAGCAGCCCAGGGACAGGGTGGACTAATGAAAAACTGTTTTTT. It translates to CASSPGTGWTNEKLFF. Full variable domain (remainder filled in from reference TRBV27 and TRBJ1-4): EAQVTQNPRYLITVTGKKLTVTCSQNMNHEYMSWYRQDPGLGLRQIYYSMNVEVTDKGDVPEGYKVSRKEKRNFPLILESPSPNQTSLYFCASSPGTGWTNEKLFFGSGTQLSVL.

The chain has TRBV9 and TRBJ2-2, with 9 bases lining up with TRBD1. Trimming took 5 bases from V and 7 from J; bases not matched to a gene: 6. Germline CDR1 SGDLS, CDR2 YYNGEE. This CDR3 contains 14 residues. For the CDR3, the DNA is TGTGCCAGCAGACGACAGGGGGTAGTCGGGGAGCTGTTTTTT. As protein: CASRRQGVVGELFF.

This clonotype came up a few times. The CDR3 DNA reads TGTGCCAGCAGCCCCCGACTGACAGGGGGAGCCAAAAACATTCAGTACTTC. This sequence encodes CASSPRLTGGAKNIQYF. This chain uses TRBV3-1 with TRBJ2-4; TRBD1 matches at 9 bases. Germline assignment: CDR1 LGHDT and CDR2 YNNKEL (reference sequence). V lost 4 bases to trimming and J lost 0 bases; unmatched junction nucleotides: 7. The CDR3 covers 17 residues.

The CDR3 sequence: CASSTRGAGANVLTF. CDR3 nucleotides: TGTGCCAGCAGTACCCGGGGGGCCGGGGCCAACGTCCTGACTTTC. The chain employs TRBV12-3 or TRBV12-4 and TRBJ2-6; weak D call: TRBD2 (7 bases). Trimming took off 5 bases at V and 4 bases at J, with 12 bases between the two ends. The CDR3 spans 15 residues.

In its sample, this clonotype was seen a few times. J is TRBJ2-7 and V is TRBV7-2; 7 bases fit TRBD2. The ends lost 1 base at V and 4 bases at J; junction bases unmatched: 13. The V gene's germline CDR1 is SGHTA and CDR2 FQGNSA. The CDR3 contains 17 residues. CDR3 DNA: TGTGCCAGCAGCTTAGGGGCCCTAGCGGCGGCCCCTTACGAGCAGTACTTC. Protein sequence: CASSLGALAAAPYEQYF.

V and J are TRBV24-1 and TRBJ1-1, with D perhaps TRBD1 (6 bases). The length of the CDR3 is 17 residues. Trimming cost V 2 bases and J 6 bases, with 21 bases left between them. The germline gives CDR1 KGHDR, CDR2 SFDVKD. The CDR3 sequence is CATSDSSTTGGLAEAFF. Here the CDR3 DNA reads TGTGCCACCAGTGATTCAAGTACGACAGGAGGATTGGCTGAAGCTTTCTTT.

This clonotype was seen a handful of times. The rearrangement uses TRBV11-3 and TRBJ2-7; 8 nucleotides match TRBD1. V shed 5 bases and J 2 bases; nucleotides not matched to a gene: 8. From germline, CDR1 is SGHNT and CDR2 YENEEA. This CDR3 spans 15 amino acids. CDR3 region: CASSPGVQGAYEQYF. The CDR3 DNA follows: TGTGCCAGCAGCCCAGGGGTACAGGGGGCCTACGAGCAGTACTTC. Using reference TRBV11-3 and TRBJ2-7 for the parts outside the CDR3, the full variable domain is EAGVVQSPRYKIIEKKQPVAFWCNPISGHNTLYWYLQNLGQGPELLIRYENEEAVDDSQLPKDRFSAERLKGVDSTLKIQPAELGDSAVYLCASSPGVQGAYEQYFGPGTRLTVT.

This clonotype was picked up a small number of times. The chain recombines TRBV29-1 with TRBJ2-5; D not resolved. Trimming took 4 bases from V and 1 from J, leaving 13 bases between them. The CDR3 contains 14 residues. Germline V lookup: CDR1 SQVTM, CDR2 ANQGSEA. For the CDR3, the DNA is TGCAGCGTTGCGGGCCGGACGGTCCAAGAGACCCAGTACTTC. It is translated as CSVAGRTVQETQYF.

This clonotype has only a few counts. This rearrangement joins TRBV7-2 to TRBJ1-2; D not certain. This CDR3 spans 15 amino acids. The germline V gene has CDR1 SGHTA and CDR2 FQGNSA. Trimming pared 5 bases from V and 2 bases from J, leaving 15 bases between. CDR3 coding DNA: TGTGCCAGCAGCCGAATACCCAGCGGCAACTATGGCTACACCTTC. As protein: CASSRIPSGNYGYTF. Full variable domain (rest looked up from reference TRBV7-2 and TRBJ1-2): GAGVSQSPSNKVTEKGKDVELRCDPISGHTALYWYRQSLGQGLEFLIYFQGNSAPDKSGLPSDRFSAERTGGSVSTLTIQRTQQEDSAVYLCASSRIPSGNYGYTFGSGTRLTVV.

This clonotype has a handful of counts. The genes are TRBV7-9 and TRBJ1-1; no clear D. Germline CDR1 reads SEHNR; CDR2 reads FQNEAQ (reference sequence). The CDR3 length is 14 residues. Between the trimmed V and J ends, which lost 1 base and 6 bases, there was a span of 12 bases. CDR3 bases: TGTGCCAGCAGCTTAGATGGGGTGAATTCTGAAGCTTTCTTT. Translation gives CASSLDGVNSEAFF.

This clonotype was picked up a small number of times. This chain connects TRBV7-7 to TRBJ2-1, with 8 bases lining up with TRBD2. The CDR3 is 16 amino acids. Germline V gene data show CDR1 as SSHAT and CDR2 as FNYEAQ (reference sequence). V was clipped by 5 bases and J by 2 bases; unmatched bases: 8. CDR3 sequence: CASSPLAGSTYNEQFF. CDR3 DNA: TGTGCCAGCAGCCCCTTAGCGGGGTCAACCTACAATGAGCAGTTCTTC.

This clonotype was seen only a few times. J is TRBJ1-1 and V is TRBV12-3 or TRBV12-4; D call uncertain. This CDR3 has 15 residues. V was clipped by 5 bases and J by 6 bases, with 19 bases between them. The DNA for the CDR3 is TGTGCCAGCAGTACATTTGGGGAGGGTAAACCTGAAGCTTTCTTT. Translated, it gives CASSTFGEGKPEAFF.

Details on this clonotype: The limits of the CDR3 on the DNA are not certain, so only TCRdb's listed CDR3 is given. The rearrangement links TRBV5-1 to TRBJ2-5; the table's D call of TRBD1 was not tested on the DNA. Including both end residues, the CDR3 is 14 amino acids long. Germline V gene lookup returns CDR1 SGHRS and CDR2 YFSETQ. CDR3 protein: CASSKVSGPETQYF.

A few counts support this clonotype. The CDR3 sequence is CASSYLDRGKDTIYF. The CDR3 nucleotides read TGTGCCAGCAGTTACCTGGACAGGGGAAAGGACACCATATATTTT. The J gene is TRBJ1-3, the V gene TRBV6-5, with TRBD1 matching 9 bases. This CDR3 comprises 15 residues. Germline V lookup: CDR1 MNHEY, CDR2 SVGAGI. Trimming took 2 bases from V and 8 from J; bases not matched to a gene: 7.